This TCR beta chain was sequenced during a study of blood T cell repertoires in COVID-19. About the research overall: PBMCs, B-cell-depleted T cells, or T cells were the source of the cDNA or gDNA that made up the material.

Original analysis: Amplification of reference gene primers was used by the study to estimate nucleated cell counts. TCRdb's copy holds only in-frame clones and misses some; the assay was immunoSEQ multiplex PCR. Clone size and V and J calls were adopted from that table, with D and trimming inferred from the DNA. The data hold roughly 39,000 clones, with about 90% observed a single time. The V end was cut by 2 bases, the J end by 0 bases, with 11 bases between. This CDR3 has 15 residues. The germline gives CDR1 LGHNA, CDR2 YNFKEQ. This TCR was recovered from a woman at least 80 years old with active COVID-19. Source material: peripheral blood. The chain is built from TRBV4-2 and TRBJ2-7; the D is unclear. The CDR3 DNA reads as TGTGCCAGCAGCCAAATTCAGGATTCCTCCTACGAGCAGTACTTC. Amino acid sequence: CASSQIQDSSYEQYF.